A single sample is the source of the 25 T cell receptor beta chains below, sequenced in a study of T cell responses to AZD1222 COVID-19 vaccine. The protocol was immunoSEQ multiplex PCR, while the TCRdb copy is restricted to in-frame clones and leaves out a portion. Of about 140,000 clones in the sample, around 93% were seen once. The sequencing used peripheral blood, collected on day 0 of AZD1222 vaccination. Receptors originate from an adult in good health.

The rearrangement uses TRBV4-3 and TRBJ1-1; the match to TRBD1 covers 8 bases. CDR1 and CDR2 from the germline V gene are LGHNA and YSLEER. V shed 0 bases and J 1 base; nucleotides not matched to a gene: 10. The CDR3 extends over 18 amino acids. DNA for the CDR3: TGCGCCAGCAGCCAAGATGAAGATTGGGACAGGAGGAACACTGAAGCTTTCTTT. Encoded protein: CASSQDEDWDRRNTEAFF.

The chain joins TRBV25-1 to TRBJ2-7, with 7 bases identical to TRBD1. Germline CDR1 reads MGHDK; CDR2 reads SYGVNS. The CDR3 is 12 residues long. V trimming: 6 bases; J trimming: 4 bases; junction bases outside the gene matches: 3. CDR3 in DNA: TGTGCCAGCAGCCCAGGGGGATACGAGCAGTACTTC. Residues: CASSPGGYEQYF.

The chain uses TRBV18 and TRBJ2-7; 7 bases align to TRBD1. V was clipped by 0 bases and J by 2 bases; unmatched bases: 4. Germline assignment: CDR1 KGHSH and CDR2 LQKENI. CDR3 length equals 15 residues. In DNA form, the CDR3 reads TGTGCCAGCTCACCACCTGGGCAGGGGGCCTACGAGCAGTACTTC. Protein sequence: CASSPPGQGAYEQYF.

CDR3 nucleotides: TGTGCCAGCAGCAAGACAGGGCCCTACGAGCAGTACTTC. Translation: CASSKTGPYEQYF. This chain connects TRBV21-1 to TRBJ2-7; the table's D call, TRBD1, has no DNA check behind it. TRBV21-1 is noted as a pseudogene. This CDR3 is built from 13 residues.

V gene TRBV19 combines with J gene TRBJ1-5; D not resolved. With 5 bases removed from V and 7 bases from J, the gap between germline ends came to 12 bases. The germline gives CDR1 LNHDA, CDR2 SQIVND (reference sequence). This CDR3 has 13 amino acids. DNA for the CDR3: TGTGCCAGTAGTGGGTGGGGTGGGCAGCCCCAGCATTTT. This sequence encodes CASSGWGGQPQHF.

V is TRBV9 and J is TRBJ1-1; weak D call: TRBD1 (5 bases). The ends were cut back, 6 bases at V and 1 base at J, with 19 bases in the middle. Germline CDR1 is SGDLS and CDR2 is YYNGEE. This CDR3 has 16 amino acids. As DNA, the CDR3 is TGTGCCAGCACCGGTAAAACAGGAGATAAGAACACTGAAGCTTTCTTT. This translates into CASTGKTGDKNTEAFF.

The genes are TRBV25-1 and TRBJ2-7; the D gene is possibly TRBD2 (6 bases). The CDR3 contains 13 residues. The germline V gene has CDR1 MGHDK and CDR2 SYGVNS. Trimming took off 10 bases at V and 2 bases at J, with 15 bases between the two ends. CDR3 DNA: TGTGCCACCTCCGCCGGGAGTGCCTACGAGCAGTACTTC. Its protein is CATSAGSAYEQYF.

The gene calls are TRBV11-2 and TRBJ2-7; D may be TRBD1 (5 bases). Germline loops: CDR1 SGHAT, CDR2 FQNNGV. The length of the CDR3 is 15 residues. Deletions cut 6 bases from V and 3 bases from J, with 18 bases between. The DNA for the CDR3 is TGTGCCAGCAGAATTTCAAGGGGAAAAAACTACGAGCAGTACTTC. Residues: CASRISRGKNYEQYF.

The CDR3 region has the DNA TGTGCCACCAGTGATTTCGGGCACCAAGAGACCCAGTACTTC. Its translation: CATSDFGHQETQYF. The rearrangement joins TRBV24-1 to TRBJ2-5; no clear D gene. The CDR3 sequence is 14 residues long. Germline CDR1 KGHDR, CDR2 SFDVKD. The ends were cut back, 1 base at V and 0 bases at J, with 5 bases in the middle.

This rearrangement joins TRBV6-5 to TRBJ1-2; no reliable D call. With 10 bases removed from V and 0 bases from J, the gap between germline ends came to 12 bases. The CDR3 covers 13 residues. CDR1 is MNHEY, CDR2 SVGAGI, per germline. In nucleotides, the CDR3 is TGTGCCACCTATCTGAGGTCTAACTATGGCTACACCTTC. Protein product: CATYLRSNYGYTF.

The genes are TRBV4-1 and TRBJ1-1; a weak D match, TRBD1 (6 bases). CDR3 length equals 12 residues. V lost 0 bases and J 11 bases, leaving 10 bases between the germline ends. The germline V gene has CDR1 MGHRA and CDR2 YSYEKL. The CDR3 loop reads CASSQDQGSAFF. The CDR3 DNA sequence: TGCGCCAGCAGCCAAGATCAGGGGTCCGCTTTCTTT.

V and J are TRBV6-5 and TRBJ1-4; TRBD1 agrees at 9 bases. CDR3 size: 13 residues. The junction had 3 bases not matched to a gene; V was cut back by 6 bases and J by 7 bases. The germline V gene encodes CDR1 MNHEY and CDR2 SVGAGI. CDR3 DNA sequence: TGTGCCAGCAGGGGACAGGGTGGTGAAAAACTGTTTTTT. Its translation: CASRGQGGEKLFF.

The gene calls are TRBV2 and TRBJ1-5; a weak D match, TRBD1 (6 bases). The CDR3 is made up of 13 amino acids. The V gene's germline CDR1 is SNHLY and CDR2 FYNNEI. V lost 5 bases and J lost 6, with 11 bases in between. This CDR3 reads CASSRGGLQPQHF. The CDR3, as DNA: TGTGCCAGCAGTAGGGGGGGACTTCAGCCCCAGCATTTT.

The V and J genes are TRBV21-1 and TRBJ2-2. TRBV21-1 is labeled a pseudogene. CDR3 length: 14 amino acids. For the CDR3, the DNA is TGTGCCAGCAGACGGGCCGCGAACACCGGGGAGCTGTTTTTT. Protein sequence: CASRRAANTGELFF.

The chain has TRBV7-2 and TRBJ2-7; D possibly corresponds to TRBD1 (6 bases). The CDR3 sequence is 13 residues long. Trimming stripped 2 bases from V and 7 bases from J, with 12 bases between. CDR1 SGHTA and CDR2 FQGNSA come from the germline V gene. The CDR3 loop reads CASSLYRAREQYF. In DNA form, the CDR3 reads TGTGCCAGCAGCTTATACAGGGCGAGGGAGCAGTACTTC. Variable domain in full (rest from reference TRBV7-2 and TRBJ2-7): GAGVSQSPSNKVTEKGKDVELRCDPISGHTALYWYRQSLGQGLEFLIYFQGNSAPDKSGLPSDRFSAERTGGSVSTLTIQRTQQEDSAVYLCASSLYRAREQYFGPGTRLTVT.

This rearrangement joins TRBV29-1 to TRBJ1-2, with a possible D match to TRBD1 (6 bases). V was pared by 5 bases and J by 6 bases, with 16 bases between. Per germline, CDR1 SQVTM and CDR2 ANQGSEA. The CDR3 covers 13 residues. CDR3 amino acids: CSVPNREKDGYTF. CDR3 DNA: TGCAGCGTTCCGAACAGGGAGAAGGATGGCTACACCTTC.

V and J are TRBV7-2 and TRBJ2-3, with D possibly matching TRBD2 (5 bases). This CDR3 is 15 amino acids long. Germline values: CDR1 SGHTA, CDR2 FQGNSA. Trimming stripped 5 bases from V and 0 bases from J, with 12 bases between. The CDR3 DNA sequence: TGTGCCAGCAGCCGCGGAGGAACTAGCACAGATACGCAGTATTTT. Its protein is CASSRGGTSTDTQYF.

This clone was picked up a small number of times. The chain is built from TRBV14 and TRBJ2-7; 9 nucleotides line up with TRBD2. Germline CDR1 is SGHDN and CDR2 is FVKESK. This CDR3 is built from 16 residues. J was trimmed by 0 bases and V by 6 bases; bases with no gene match: 9. The CDR3 sequence is CASSRPSGTSSYEQYF. CDR3 coding DNA: TGTGCCAGCAGTCGGCCTAGCGGGACGAGCTCCTACGAGCAGTACTTC.

Only a few counts were recorded for this clone. The rearrangement links TRBV11-2 to TRBJ2-7, with D perhaps given as TRBD1 or TRBD2 (5 bases each). The ends were cut back, 5 bases at V and 2 bases at J, with 13 bases in the middle. The CDR3 spans 14 residues. Germline CDR1 reads SGHAT; CDR2 reads FQNNGV. This CDR3 reads CASSLTGTPYEQYF. The CDR3 DNA sequence: TGTGCCAGCAGCCTAACCGGGACCCCCTACGAGCAGTACTTC.

The rearrangement links TRBV30 to TRBJ1-4, with a tentative D call TRBD1 (6 bases). This CDR3 spans 13 amino acids. From germline, CDR1 is GTSNPN and CDR2 SVGIG (reference sequence). V dropped 5 bases and J dropped 7 bases, with 14 bases sitting between them. The CDR3 bases are TGTGCCTGGGACGGGGGGCGCGGTGAAAAACTGTTTTTT. Translated, it gives CAWDGGRGEKLFF. The variable domain in full, completed from reference TRBV30 and TRBJ1-4, reads SQTIHQWPATLVQPVGSPLSLECTVEGTSNPNLYWYRQAAGRGLQLLFYSVGIGQISSEVPQNLSASRPQDRQFILSSKKLLLSDSGFYLCAWDGGRGEKLFFGSGTQLSVL.

For this clone: This CDR3 is also generated by other DNA sequences in the sample. The CDR3 region is CASSLAGLAGGRETQYF. CDR3 nucleotide sequence: TGCGCCAGCAGCTTGGCCGGACTAGCGGGAGGGCGAGAGACCCAGTACTTC. The V and J genes are TRBV5-1 and TRBJ2-5, with 15 positions matching TRBD2. CDR3 size: 17 residues. CDR1 is SGHRS and CDR2 is YFSETQ in the germline V gene. With 0 bases clipped from V and 4 bases from J, the junction kept 4 bases outside the gene matches.

V gene TRBV28 combines with J gene TRBJ2-5, with D perhaps TRBD2 (5 bases). The CDR3 loop spans 15 amino acids. Germline CDR1 reads MDHEN; CDR2 reads SYDVKM. Trimming shortened V by 5 bases and J by 5 bases, and 18 bases separated the two germline ends. CDR3 amino acids: CASSRSGSRRETQYF. The CDR3 nucleotides read TGTGCCAGCAGTCGATCGGGGAGCCGTCGCGAGACCCAGTACTTC.

J is TRBJ1-2 and V is TRBV19; D ambiguous. Germline lookup yields CDR1 LNHDA and CDR2 SQIVND (reference sequence). Trimming pared 2 bases from V and 4 bases from J, leaving 17 bases between. This CDR3 spans 16 amino acids. CDR3 DNA: TGTGCCAGTAGTATATTAGACACGCTTGATCTCTATGGCTACACCTTC. Its translation is CASSILDTLDLYGYTF.

The chain combines TRBV28 with TRBJ2-7, with 8 bases aligning to TRBD1. The CDR3 spans 14 residues. V lost 3 bases, J lost 3 bases, and 4 bases stayed unmatched. Germline V gene lookup returns CDR1 MDHEN and CDR2 SYDVKM. CDR3 sequence reads: CASSFGTGNYEQYF. CDR3 coding DNA: TGTGCCAGCAGTTTCGGGACAGGCAACTACGAGCAGTACTTC.

CDR3 coding DNA: TGCGCCAGTTCCTTTGGAGGGCCCTACGAGCAGTACTTC. Protein product: CASSFGGPYEQYF. The chain couples TRBV5-1 to TRBJ2-7; D is possibly TRBD2 (6 bases). Trimming took 8 bases from V and 2 from J, leaving 14 bases between them. Germline V CDR1 and CDR2: SGHRS, YFSETQ. The CDR3 has 13 amino acids.